There are a few counts of the clone carrying this T cell receptor (beta chain). No antigen is known for it. These data belong to a study of T cells after yellow fever vaccination. TCRdb re-called the 5' RACE reads with MiXCR, one entry per CDR3 protein. The sample records 550,000 or so distinct CDR3 sequences, 15% to 20% being singletons. Study observations and caveats: Post-booster repertoires again held most primary-vaccination clones (about 96% CD4, just under 90% CD8).

Germline V gene sequence: CDR1 ENHRY, CDR2 SYGVKD. The V gene lost 0 bases and the J gene lost 13 bases, with 16 bases spanning the gap. CDR3 length: 14 amino acids. The clonotype was recovered from a man in his thirties or forties who received the YFV17D yellow fever vaccine. The chain combines TRBV10-3 with TRBJ2-4; a weak D match, TRBD1 (5 bases). The input for sequencing was PBMCs, taken 15 days after the yellow fever booster vaccination. CDR3 loop: CAISESTGVGSQYF. As DNA, the CDR3 is TGTGCCATCAGTGAGTCTACAGGAGTGGGTTCACAGTACTTC.